This TCR beta chain stems from a study of identical twins. Study results and caveats: Abundant beta clonotypes from cord blood had fewer insertions, unlike memory repertoires, which showed none. For out-of-frame beta sequences, excess twin sharing was weaker. Analyses based on zero insertions could be partly confounded by invariant MAIT and iNKT cells.

The CDR3 contains 15 residues. The ends lost 3 bases at V and 1 base at J; junction bases unmatched: 7. The germline V gene has CDR1 DFQATT and CDR2 SNEGSKA (reference sequence). TCRdb ran MiXCR on the 5' RACE reads and lists one entry per CDR3 protein. Of some 1,700,000 distinct CDR3 sequences detected, roughly a third appear once; the ten largest clones hold under 0.35%. Concerning this clonotype itself: The antigen remains undetermined.

The TCR sequence derives from a newborn girl in good health. The chain is built from TRBV20-1 and TRBJ2-3; TRBD1 matches 7 bases. Sequencing was performed on cord blood. DNA of the CDR3: TGCAGTGCTAGCGTTGGGACAGTCCGCACAGATACGCAGTATTTT. Translating it yields CSASVGTVRTDTQYF.